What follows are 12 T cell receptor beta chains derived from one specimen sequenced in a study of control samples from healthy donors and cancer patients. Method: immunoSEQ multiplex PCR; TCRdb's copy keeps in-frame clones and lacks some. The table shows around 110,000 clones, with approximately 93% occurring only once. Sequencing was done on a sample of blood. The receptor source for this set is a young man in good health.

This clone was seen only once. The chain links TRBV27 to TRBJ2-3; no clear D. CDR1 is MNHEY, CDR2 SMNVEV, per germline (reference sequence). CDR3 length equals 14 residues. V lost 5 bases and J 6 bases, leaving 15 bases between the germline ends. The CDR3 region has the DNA TGTGCCAGCAGTCGAACCGCTGTTAAGGATACGCAGTATTTT. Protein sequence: CASSRTAVKDTQYF.

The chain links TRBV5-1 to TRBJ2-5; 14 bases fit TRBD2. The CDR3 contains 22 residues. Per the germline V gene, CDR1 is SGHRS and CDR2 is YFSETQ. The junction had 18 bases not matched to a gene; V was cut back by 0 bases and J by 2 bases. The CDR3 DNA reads TGCGCCAGCAGCTTGGAGGGACTAGCGGGGGAATCCCTCAGGCCGCTTCAAGAGACCCAGTACTTC. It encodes CASSLEGLAGESLRPLQETQYF.

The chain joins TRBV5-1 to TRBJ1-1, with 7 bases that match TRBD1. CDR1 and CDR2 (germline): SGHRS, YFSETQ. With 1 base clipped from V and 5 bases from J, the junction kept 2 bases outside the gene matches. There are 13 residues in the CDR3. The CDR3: CASSLTGETEAFF. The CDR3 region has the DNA TGCGCCAGCAGCTTGACAGGGGAAACTGAAGCTTTCTTT.

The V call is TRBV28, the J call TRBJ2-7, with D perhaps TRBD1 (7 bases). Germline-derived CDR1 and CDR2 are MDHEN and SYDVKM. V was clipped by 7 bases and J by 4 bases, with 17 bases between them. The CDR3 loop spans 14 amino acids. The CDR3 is CASTPETGRYEQYF. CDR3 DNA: TGTGCCAGCACCCCCGAGACAGGGAGGTACGAGCAGTACTTC.

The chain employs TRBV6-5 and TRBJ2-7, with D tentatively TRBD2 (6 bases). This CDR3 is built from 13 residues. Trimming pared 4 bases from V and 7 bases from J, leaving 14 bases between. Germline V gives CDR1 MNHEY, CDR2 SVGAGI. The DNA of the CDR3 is TGTGCCAGCAGTTGGGGGGATCCTCGGGAGCAGTACGTC. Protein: CASSWGDPREQYV.

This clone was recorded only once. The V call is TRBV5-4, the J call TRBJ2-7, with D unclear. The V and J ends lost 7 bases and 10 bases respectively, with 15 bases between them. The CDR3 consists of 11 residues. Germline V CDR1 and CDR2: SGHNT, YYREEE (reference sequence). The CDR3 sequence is CASPLLAIQYV. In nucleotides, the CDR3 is TGTGCCAGCCCCCTTCTGGCTATCCAGTACGTC.

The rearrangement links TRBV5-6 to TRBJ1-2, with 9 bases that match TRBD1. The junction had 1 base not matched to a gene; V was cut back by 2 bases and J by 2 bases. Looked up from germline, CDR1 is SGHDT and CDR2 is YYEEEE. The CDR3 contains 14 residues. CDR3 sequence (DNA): TGTGCCAGCAGCTTCGGACAGGGGAACTATGGCTACACCTTC. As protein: CASSFGQGNYGYTF.

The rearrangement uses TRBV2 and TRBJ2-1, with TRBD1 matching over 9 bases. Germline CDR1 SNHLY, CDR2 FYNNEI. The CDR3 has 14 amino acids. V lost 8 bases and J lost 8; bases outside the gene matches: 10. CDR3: CASSSGTGSDEQFF. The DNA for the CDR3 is TGTGCCAGCTCCTCCGGGACAGGGAGCGATGAGCAGTTCTTC.

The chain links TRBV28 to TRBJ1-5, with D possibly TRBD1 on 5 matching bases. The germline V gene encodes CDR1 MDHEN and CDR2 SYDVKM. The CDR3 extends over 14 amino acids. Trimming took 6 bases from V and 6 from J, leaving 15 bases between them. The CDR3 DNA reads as TGTGCCAGCAGCCTATTGGCGGGGGTTCAGCCCCAGCATTTT. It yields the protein CASSLLAGVQPQHF.

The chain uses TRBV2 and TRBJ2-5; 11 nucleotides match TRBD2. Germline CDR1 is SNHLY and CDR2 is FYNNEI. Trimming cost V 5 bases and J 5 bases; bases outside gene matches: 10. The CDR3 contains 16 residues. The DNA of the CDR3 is TGTGCCAGCAGTAGCCCGGGACTAGCGGTCCGGGAGACCCAGTACTTC. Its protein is CASSSPGLAVRETQYF.

CDR3 in amino acids: CAISDRKNSPLHF. The CDR3 coding sequence is TGTGCCATCAGTGACAGGAAGAATTCACCCCTCCACTTT. The gene calls are TRBV10-3 and TRBJ1-6; D remains ambiguous. Germline values: CDR1 ENHRY, CDR2 SYGVKD. The CDR3 totals 13 residues. Deletions cut 3 bases from V and 7 bases from J, with 7 bases between.

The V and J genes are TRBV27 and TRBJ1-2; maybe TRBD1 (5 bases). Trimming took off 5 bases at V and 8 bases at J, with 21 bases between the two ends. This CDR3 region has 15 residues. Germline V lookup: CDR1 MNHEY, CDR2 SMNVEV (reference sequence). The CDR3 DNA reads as TGTGCCAGCAGTCTCACCGGGACGGCTCCTGGGGGCTACACCTTC. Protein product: CASSLTGTAPGGYTF.